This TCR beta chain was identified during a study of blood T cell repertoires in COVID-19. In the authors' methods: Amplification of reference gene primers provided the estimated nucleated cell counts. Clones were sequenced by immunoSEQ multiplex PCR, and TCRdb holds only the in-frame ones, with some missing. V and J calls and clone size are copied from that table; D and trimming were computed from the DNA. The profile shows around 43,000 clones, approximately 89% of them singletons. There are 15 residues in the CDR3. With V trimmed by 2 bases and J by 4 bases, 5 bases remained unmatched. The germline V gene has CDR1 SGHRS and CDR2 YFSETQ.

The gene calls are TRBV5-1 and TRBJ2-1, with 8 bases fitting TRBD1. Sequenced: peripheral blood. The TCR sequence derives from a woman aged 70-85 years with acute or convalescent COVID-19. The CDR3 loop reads CASSFQGAGYNEQFF. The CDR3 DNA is TGCGCCAGCAGCTTCCAGGGGGCAGGATACAATGAGCAGTTCTTC.